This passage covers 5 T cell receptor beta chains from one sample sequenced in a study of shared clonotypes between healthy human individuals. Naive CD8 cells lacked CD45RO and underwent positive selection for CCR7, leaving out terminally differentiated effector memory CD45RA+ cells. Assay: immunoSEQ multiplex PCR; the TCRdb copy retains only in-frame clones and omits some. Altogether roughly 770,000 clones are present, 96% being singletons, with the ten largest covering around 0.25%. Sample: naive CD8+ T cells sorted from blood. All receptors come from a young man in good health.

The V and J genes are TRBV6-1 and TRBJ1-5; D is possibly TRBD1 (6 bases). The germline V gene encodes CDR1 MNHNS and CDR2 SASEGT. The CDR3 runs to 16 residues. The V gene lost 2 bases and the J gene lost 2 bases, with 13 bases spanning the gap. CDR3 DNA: TGTGCCAGCAGTGAATGGCCCAGGGGTGGCAATCAGCCCCAGCATTTT. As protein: CASSEWPRGGNQPQHF.

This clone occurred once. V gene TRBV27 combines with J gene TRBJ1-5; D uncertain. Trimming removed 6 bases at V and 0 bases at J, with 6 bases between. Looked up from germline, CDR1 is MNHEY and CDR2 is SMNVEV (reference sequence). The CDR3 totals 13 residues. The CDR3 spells CASRPISNQPQHF. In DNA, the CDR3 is TGTGCCAGCAGACCTATTAGCAATCAGCCCCAGCATTTT.

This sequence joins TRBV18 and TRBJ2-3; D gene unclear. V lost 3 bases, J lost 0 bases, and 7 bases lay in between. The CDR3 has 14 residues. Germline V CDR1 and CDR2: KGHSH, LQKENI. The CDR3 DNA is TGTGCCAGCTCACCGTCAGAGAGCACAGATACGCAGTATTTT. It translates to CASSPSESTDTQYF.

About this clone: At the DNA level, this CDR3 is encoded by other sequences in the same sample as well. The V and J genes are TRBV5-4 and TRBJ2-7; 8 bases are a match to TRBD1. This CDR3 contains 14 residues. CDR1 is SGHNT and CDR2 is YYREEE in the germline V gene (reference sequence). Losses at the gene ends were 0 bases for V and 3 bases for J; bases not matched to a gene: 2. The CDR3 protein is CASSLDRGFYEQYF. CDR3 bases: TGTGCCAGCAGCTTGGACAGGGGGTTCTACGAGCAGTACTTC.

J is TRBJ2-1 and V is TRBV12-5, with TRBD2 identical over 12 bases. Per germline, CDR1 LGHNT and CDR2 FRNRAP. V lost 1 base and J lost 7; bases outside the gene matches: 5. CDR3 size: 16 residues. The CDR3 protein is CASGLATSGSYNEQFF. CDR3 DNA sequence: TGTGCTAGTGGTTTGGCGACTAGCGGGAGTTATAATGAGCAGTTCTTC.